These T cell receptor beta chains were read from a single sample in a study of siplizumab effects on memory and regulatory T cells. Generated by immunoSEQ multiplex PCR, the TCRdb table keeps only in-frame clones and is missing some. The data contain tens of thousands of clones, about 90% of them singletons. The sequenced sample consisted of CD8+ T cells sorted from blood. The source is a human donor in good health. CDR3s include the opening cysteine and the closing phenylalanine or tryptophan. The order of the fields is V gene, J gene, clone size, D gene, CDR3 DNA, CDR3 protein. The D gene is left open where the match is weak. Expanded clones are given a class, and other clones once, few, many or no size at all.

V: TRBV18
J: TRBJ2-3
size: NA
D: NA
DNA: TGTGCCAGCTCACAGGCAGGGAACACAGATACGCAGTATTTT
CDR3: CASSQAGNTDTQYF

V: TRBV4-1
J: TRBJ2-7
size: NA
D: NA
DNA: TGCGCCAGCAGCCAAATAACTACTTCTGAGCAGTACTTC
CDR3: CASSQITTSEQYF

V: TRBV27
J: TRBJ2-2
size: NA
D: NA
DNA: TGTGCCAGCAGTTTAACACAGGGTGGGAACACCGGGGAGCTGTTTTTT
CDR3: CASSLTQGGNTGELFF

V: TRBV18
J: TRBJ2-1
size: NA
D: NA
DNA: TGTGCCAGCTCACTAACCACGGGGGTCCAACCGTGGGGTGAGCAGTTCTTC
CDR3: CASSLTTGVQPWGEQFF

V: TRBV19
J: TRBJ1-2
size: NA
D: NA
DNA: TGTGCCAGTAGTATTCCGGGACTCCAGATAAGGTTC
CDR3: CASSIPGLQIRF

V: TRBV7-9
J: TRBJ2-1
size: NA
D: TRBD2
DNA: TGTGCCAGCAGCACAACTAGCGCTTCCATCTCCTACAATGAGCAGTTCTTC
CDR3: CASSTTSASISYNEQFF

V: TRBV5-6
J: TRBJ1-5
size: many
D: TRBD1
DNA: TGTGCCAGCAGCCCAGGACAGGGAGATCAGCCCCAGCATTTT
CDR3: CASSPGQGDQPQHF

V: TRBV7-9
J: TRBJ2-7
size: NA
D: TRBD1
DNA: TGTGCCAGCAGCTTGGGGACAGGGGTCTACGAGCAGTACTTC
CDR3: CASSLGTGVYEQYF

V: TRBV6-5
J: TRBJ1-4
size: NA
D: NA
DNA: TGTGCCACACGTACCCCGACAGCCCTTAATGAAAAACTGTTTTTT
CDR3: CATRTPTALNEKLFF

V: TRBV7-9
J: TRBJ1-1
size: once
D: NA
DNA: TGTGCCAGCAGCGGAGGGGGGGCTGAAGCTTTCTTT
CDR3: CASSGGGAEAFF

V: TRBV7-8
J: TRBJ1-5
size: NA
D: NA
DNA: TGTGCCAGCAGCTTAGCAGGTGTTCATCAGCCCCAGCATTTT
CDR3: CASSLAGVHQPQHF

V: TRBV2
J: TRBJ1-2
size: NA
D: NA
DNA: TGTGCCAGCAATCCCGGGGGCGAGGACTATGGCTACACCTTC
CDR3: CASNPGGEDYGYTF

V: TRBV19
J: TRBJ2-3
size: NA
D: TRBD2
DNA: TGTGCCAGTAGAGCTCGGGAGGGCCCCACAGATACGCAGTATTTT
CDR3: CASRAREGPTDTQYF

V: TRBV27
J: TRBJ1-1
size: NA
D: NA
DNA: TGTGCCAGCAGTTTTCTGGGCAAGAACACTGAAGCTTTCTTT
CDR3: CASSFLGKNTEAFF

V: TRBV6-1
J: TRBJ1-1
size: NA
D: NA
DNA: TGTGCCAGCAGTGACGATTCCTACGGGATCGACACTGAAGCTTTCTTT
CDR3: CASSDDSYGIDTEAFF

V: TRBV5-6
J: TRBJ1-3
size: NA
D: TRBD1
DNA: TGTGCCAGCAGCTCATGGACAGGGGAGCACACCATATATTTT
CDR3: CASSSWTGEHTIYF

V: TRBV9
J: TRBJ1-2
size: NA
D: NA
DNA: TGTGCCAGCAGCGTAGGGGACACAAGCTACACCTTC
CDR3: CASSVGDTSYTF

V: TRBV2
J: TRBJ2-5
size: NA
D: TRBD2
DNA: TGTGCCAGCATCGGACTAGCCGCAGAGACCCAGTACTTC
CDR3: CASIGLAAETQYF

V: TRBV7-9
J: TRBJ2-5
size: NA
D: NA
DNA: TGTGCCAGCAGCTTAGTTTCCAGGCAAGAGACCCAGTACTTC
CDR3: CASSLVSRQETQYF

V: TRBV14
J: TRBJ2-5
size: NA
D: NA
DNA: TGTGCCAGCAGCCAAGATATTATATACGTCGGACAAGGCCGCGAGACCCAGTACTTC
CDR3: CASSQDIIYVGQGRETQYF

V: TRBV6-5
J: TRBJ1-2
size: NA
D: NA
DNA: TGTGCCAGCAGTTATTTGGACAGTTATGGCTACACCTTC
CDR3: CASSYLDSYGYTF

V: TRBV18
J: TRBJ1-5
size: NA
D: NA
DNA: TGTGCCAGCTCGCTCCCCGGCCAGCCCCAGCATTTT
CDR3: CASSLPGQPQHF